This TCR beta chain was captured by sequencing in a study of blood T cell repertoires in COVID-19 (dated by TCRdb to the early 2020s). About the full investigation: Collaborator samples came from the United States, Italy and Spain and covered acute and convalescent phases of COVID-19. The repertoires were released in a freely available public database meant as a resource for research on the immune response to SARS-CoV-2. The samples were drawn from the first 160 participants of the ongoing ImmuneRACE study and from some 1,300 subjects provided by 6 global collaborators. A de-identified subject ID, COVID-19 status, age in years and sex were almost always included in the sample metadata. Where HLA class I and class II types were available, the types were taken from metadata supplied by the sample provider, not from assay-based typing. The material from the prospective study consisted of cDNA or gDNA derived from T cells, B-cell-depleted T cells, or PBMCs. Subjects who had been exposed to COVID-19, were actively infected with it, or had recovered from it provided the deeply sampled blood TCRbeta repertoires that made up the dataset.

The study at large found these results: Clinical and demographic metadata were provided uncurated, with the amount varying by source and participant.

Collaborating institutions collected whole blood in K2EDTA tubes following their own protocols. For TCRbeta analysis, collaborators shipped samples as frozen whole blood, isolated PBMCs, or DNA extracted from either of those sample types. TCRbeta CDR3 regions were amplified from genomic DNA by means of the immunoSEQ Assay, a bias-controlled multiplex PCR. Processing in the source paper ran as follows. The number of nucleated cells in each sample was estimated by amplification of reference gene primers within the assay. To quantify the absolute abundance of each unique TCRbeta CDR3 rearrangement, sequence reads were collapsed and filtered. For each sample, productive Simpson clonality was calculated as the square root of Simpson's diversity index over productive rearrangements. TCRdb holds this immuneACCESS table with in-frame rearrangements only. Some clones are missing; in checked studies, unresolved V genes explain under half, and the rest has no known cause. V, J and clone size are taken as reported in that table, and D and trimming were inferred from the DNA itself. Counted in this sample were 250,000 or so clones; 88% of them appeared once. The top ten clones comprise around 1.5% of the sample.

Trimmed from V: 0 bases; trimmed from J: 0 bases; junction bases lacking a gene match: 5. The germline V gene gives CDR1 as SGHRS and CDR2 as YFSETQ. Including cysteine and phenylalanine, the CDR3 has 17 amino acids. The retained sequence is limited to the CDR3, 51 bases, with the frame set at the first base. As for this clone: Its antigen remains undetermined. No much larger clonotype is one base removed from it; base qualities were not supplied.

The rearranged chain carries TRBV5-1 and TRBJ2-7; 11 bases in the middle match TRBD2. The receptor was derived from a man older than 75 with acute or convalescent COVID-19. Sequencing input: peripheral blood. CDR3 protein: CASSLGGTSGYSYEQYF. The base sequence is TGCGCCAGCAGCTTGGGCGGGACTAGCGGTTACTCCTACGAGCAGTACTTC. The entire variable domain, with the stretches around the CDR3 drawn from the reference TRBV5-1 and TRBJ2-7 proteins, is KAGVTQTPRYLIKTRGQQVTLSCSPISGHRSVSWYQQTPGQGLQFLFEYFSETQRNKGNFPGRFSGRQFSNSRSEMNVSTLELGDSALYLCASSLGGTSGYSYEQYFGPGTRLTVT.